These 16 T cell receptor beta chains share one sample of origin, sequenced in a study of patients and donors after allogeneic stem cell transplantation. MiXCR, run by TCRdb on the RT-PCR reads, gives a single entry per CDR3 protein. The data show some 1,800 distinct CDR3 sequences, less than 25% seen once. What was sequenced was blood, either unsorted or a sorted T cell fraction (not recorded which). These receptors were obtained from a human donor who was either an allogeneic HSCT recipient or a stem cell or donor lymphocyte infusion donor (not recorded which). It is not recorded whose cells these are; they may come from a transplant donor.

This clonotype was picked up a small number of times. V and J are TRBV5-1 and TRBJ2-1; D gene uncertain. The CDR3 extends over 14 amino acids. Trimming removed 5 bases at V and 8 bases at J, with 17 bases between. Germline V gene lookup returns CDR1 SGHRS and CDR2 YFSETQ. CDR3: CASRPMIGDYEQFF. CDR3 in DNA: TGCGCCAGCAGGCCCATGATCGGCGACTATGAGCAGTTCTTC.

The chain carries TRBV4-3 and TRBJ2-2, with unresolved D. The germline V gene has CDR1 LGHNA and CDR2 YSLEER. The CDR3 is 16 residues long. The V end lost 0 bases, the J end lost 4 bases, and 12 bases lay between the germline ends. The CDR3 protein is CASSQDRASLTGELFF. CDR3 nucleotides: TGCGCCAGCAGCCAAGATCGGGCTAGTCTCACCGGGGAGCTGTTTTTT.

The genes are TRBV7-2 and TRBJ1-1; unclear D gene. The CDR3 has 13 amino acids. V lost 2 bases and J 4 bases, leaving 8 bases between the germline ends. CDR1 and CDR2 from the germline V gene are SGHTA and FQGNSA. The CDR3: CASSLRIVTEAFF. CDR3 nucleotides: TGTGCCAGCAGCTTACGGATAGTCACTGAAGCTTTCTTT.

The V call is TRBV18, the J call TRBJ2-3; 10 bases agree with TRBD2. Germline trimming cut 6 bases from V and 3 bases from J; bases unmatched to any gene: 3. The CDR3 length is 14 residues. From germline, CDR1 is KGHSH and CDR2 LQKENI. CDR3 sequence: CASSPSGSTDTQYF. The DNA of the CDR3 is TGTGCCAGCTCGCCTAGCGGGAGTACAGATACGCAGTATTTT. Combining the CDR3 with reference TRBV18 and TRBJ2-3 gives the whole variable domain NAGVMQNPRHLVRRRGQEARLRCSPMKGHSHVYWYRQLPEEGLKFMVYLQKENIIDESGMPKERFSAEFPKEGPSILRIQQVVRGDSAAYFCASSPSGSTDTQYFGPGTRLTVL.

There are a few counts of this clonotype. V gene TRBV20-1 combines with J gene TRBJ2-1, with a weak D call TRBD1 (6 bases). The CDR3 is 13 amino acids. Germline values: CDR1 DFQATT, CDR2 SNEGSKA (reference sequence). With 5 bases removed from V and 2 bases from J, the gap between germline ends came to 10 bases. The CDR3 DNA is TGCAGTGCTGGGGACAACACCTACAATGAGCAGTTCTTC. This codes for CSAGDNTYNEQFF.

This clonotype has just a few counts. The chain has TRBV5-1 and TRBJ2-4; possibly TRBD1 or TRBD2 for D (6 bases each). The CDR3 consists of 14 residues. Trimming removed 2 bases at V and 4 bases at J, with 10 bases between. CDR1 and CDR2 (germline): SGHRS, YFSETQ. The CDR3 reads CASSLQGGKNIQYF. Written as DNA, the CDR3 is TGCGCCAGCAGCTTACAAGGGGGGAAAAACATTCAGTACTTC.

The rearrangement links TRBV5-1 to TRBJ2-1; 9 positions match TRBD2. The CDR3 is made up of 17 amino acids. Unmatched junction bases numbered 9, after V lost 1 base and J lost 4 bases. Germline V gene sequence: CDR1 SGHRS, CDR2 YFSETQ. In DNA, the CDR3 is TGCGCCAGCAGCTTGAGCGGAAGCGGGGGGCTTTACAATGAGCAGTTCTTC. The encoded protein is CASSLSGSGGLYNEQFF.

This clonotype was seen a few times. The chain recombines TRBV6-6 with TRBJ2-7; perhaps TRBD1 as D (6 bases). Germline loops: CDR1 MNHNY, CDR2 SVGAGI (reference sequence). V was trimmed by 8 bases and J by 3 bases, leaving 20 bases between them. This CDR3 has 15 residues. The CDR3 region has the DNA TGTGCCAGCCGTACCGTCCGGGACAACTACTACGAGCAGTACTTC. Protein product: CASRTVRDNYYEQYF.

This clonotype was seen a few times. The rearrangement uses TRBV5-5 and TRBJ2-3, with 10 positions matching TRBD2. The V segment lost 4 bases and the J segment 3 bases; nucleotides outside the gene matches: 5. The CDR3 sequence is 15 residues long. CDR1 is SGHKS and CDR2 is YYEKEE in the germline V gene (reference sequence). The CDR3 region is CASSGTSDSTDTQYF. Written as DNA, the CDR3 is TGTGCCAGCAGCGGGACTAGCGACTCGACAGATACGCAGTATTTT.

This clonotype is large by share. The chain uses TRBV7-2 and TRBJ2-1; D not resolved. The CDR3 covers 12 residues. Trimming took 4 bases from V and 9 from J, leaving 10 bases between them. From germline, CDR1 is SGHTA and CDR2 FQGNSA. The CDR3 DNA reads as TGTGCCAGCAGCTCCCCGTTCGGTGAGCAGTTCTTC. It encodes CASSSPFGEQFF.

The CDR3 loop is CASSSGQGSDNEQFF. In nucleotides, the CDR3 is TGTGCCAGCAGCTCGGGACAGGGAAGCGACAATGAGCAGTTCTTC. The chain combines TRBV7-9 with TRBJ2-1, with TRBD1 matching over 9 bases. This CDR3 comprises 15 residues. V trimming: 4 bases; J trimming: 5 bases; junction bases outside the gene matches: 6. Germline V lookup: CDR1 SEHNR, CDR2 FQNEAQ (reference sequence).

There are a few counts of this clonotype. V usage is TRBV3-1 and J usage is TRBJ2-7; no definite D call. The V end lost 0 bases, the J end lost 3 bases, and 0 bases lay between the germline ends. Germline assignment: CDR1 LGHDT and CDR2 YNNKEL (reference sequence). The CDR3 runs 11 residues. Written as DNA, the CDR3 is TGTGCCAGCAGCCAAGACTACGAGCAGTACTTC. Translation gives CASSQDYEQYF.

Sample share makes this clonotype large. J is TRBJ1-1 and V is TRBV29-1; D is undetermined. CDR1 and CDR2 from the germline V gene are SQVTM and ANQGSEA. The CDR3 spans 13 residues. V gave up 3 bases and J gave up 1 base, with 9 bases separating them. As DNA, the CDR3 is TGCAGCGTTGAGAGGCAGGAGAACACTGAAGCTTTCTTT. Its translation is CSVERQENTEAFF.

This clonotype was seen more than once but under ten times. The chain uses TRBV7-2 and TRBJ2-1, with 7 nucleotides matching TRBD2. This CDR3 contains 12 residues. The junction had 7 bases not matched to a gene; V was cut back by 4 bases and J by 13 bases. Per germline, CDR1 SGHTA and CDR2 FQGNSA. CDR3: CASSSQGLNQFF. CDR3 nucleotides: TGTGCCAGCAGCTCCCAGGGACTAAATCAGTTCTTC.

This clonotype turned up a few times. At one boundary the junction diverges from the germline segment, which might be a read error. The chain is built from TRBV20-1 and TRBJ1-1, with D unresolved. The CDR3 sequence is 12 residues long. The germline gives CDR1 DFQATT, CDR2 SNEGSKA (reference sequence). CDR3 DNA: TGCAGTGCTGGAGACTACAACACTGAAGCTTTCTTT. Its translation: CSAGDYNTEAFF.

V is TRBV27 and J is TRBJ2-2; TRBD2 agrees at 8 bases. The CDR3 runs 16 residues. Looked up from germline, CDR1 is MNHEY and CDR2 is SMNVEV (reference sequence). The V and J ends lost 6 bases and 6 bases, in that order; junction bases with no gene match: 12. CDR3 DNA sequence: TGTGCCAGCAGCTCCTGGGCGGGGGGCTCATCCGGGGAGCTGTTTTTT. Protein sequence: CASSSWAGGSSGELFF.